The TCR beta chain described here comes from a study of blood T cell repertoires in COVID-19. The study drew participants aged about 18 to 89 years from about two dozen US areas. Participants' own reports of clinical history determined their cohort assignment. Donors in Cohort 3 who had recovered were those with two negative PCRs, healthcare professional clearance, or resolution of their symptoms. Here immunoSEQ multiplex PCR was the method, and the copy in TCRdb shows in-frame clones only, minus some. The sample includes about 400,000 clones, around 87% of them seen just once. The germline V gene encodes CDR1 SNHLY and CDR2 FYNNEI. This CDR3 is 13 amino acids long. Trimming cost V 6 bases and J 3 bases, with 10 bases left between them.

Sequenced: PBMCs or T cells enriched from blood (not recorded which). This chain links TRBV2 with TRBJ2-3; weak D call: TRBD2 (6 bases). This TCR was sampled from a woman aged 50 to 60 who had recovered from COVID-19. The CDR3 sequence: CASRRRGTDTQYF. CDR3 DNA: TGTGCCAGCAGGAGGAGGGGTACAGATACGCAGTATTTT.